The source of this TCR beta chain is a study of blood T cell repertoires in COVID-19. Overall study context: Donors in the United States, Italy and Spain gave samples during acute or convalescent COVID-19. From T cells, B-cell-depleted T cells, or PBMCs came the material, which was cDNA or gDNA.

Trimming left V 0 bases short and J 2 bases short, with 12 bases between. Germline V lookup: CDR1 MNHEY, CDR2 SVGAGI. The CDR3 has 16 amino acids. In the original processing: Amplification of reference gene primers was used by the study to estimate nucleated cell counts. Clones were read by immunoSEQ multiplex PCR, and TCRdb kept only the in-frame ones, dropping some. V and J calls and clone size are those listed in that table; D and trimming were worked out from the DNA. The table has under 150,000 clones, around 83% seen once. The clonotype originates from a human donor in a cohort sampled during active COVID-19. The sample comprised peripheral blood. J is TRBJ2-3 and V is TRBV6-5; weak D call: TRBD1 (5 bases). This CDR3 reads CASSYSGVSYTDTQYF. The DNA of the CDR3 is TGTGCCAGCAGTTACTCAGGGGTATCTTACACAGATACGCAGTATTTT.